A single sample gave rise to the 18 T cell receptor beta chains below, sequenced in a study of shared clonotypes between healthy human individuals. Produced via immunoSEQ multiplex PCR; TCRdb's table is partial and in-frame only. The table records over a million clones, around three quarters of them present only once. Sequences were obtained from memory CD4+ T cells from PBMCs. As for subset: CD45RA-negative fraction. These TCRs come from a man between 18 and 35 years old in good health. Some clones in this sample may be carry-over from other donors' samples.

The chain is built from TRBV5-1 and TRBJ2-1; D gene uncertain. The germline CDR1 and CDR2 sequences are SGHRS and YFSETQ. V was shortened by 3 bases and J by 1 base, with 14 bases between the two germline ends. The length of the CDR3 is 16 residues. Written as DNA, the CDR3 is TGCGCCAGCAGCTCCGTGGGCTCCCGATCCTACAATGAGCAGTTCTTC. Protein sequence: CASSSVGSRSYNEQFF.

The sample holds one count of this clone. The CDR3 loop is CASSLKSTGDRVIYGYTF. The CDR3 nucleotides read TGTGCCAGCTCACTGAAGAGTACGGGTGACAGGGTAATTTATGGCTACACCTTC. This chain connects TRBV18 to TRBJ1-2, with TRBD1 matching over 7 bases. V lost 4 bases, J lost 5 bases, and 19 bases stayed unmatched. This CDR3 is 18 amino acids long. The V gene's germline CDR1 is KGHSH and CDR2 LQKENI.

The V and J genes are TRBV11-2 and TRBJ1-1; D gene ambiguous. V shed 0 bases and J shed 4 bases, with 6 bases lying between them. From germline, CDR1 is SGHAT and CDR2 FQNNGV. The CDR3 runs 13 residues. The CDR3 sequence is CASSLESGTEAFF. Here the CDR3 DNA reads TGTGCCAGCAGCTTAGAGTCCGGCACTGAAGCTTTCTTT.

This chain joins TRBV2 and TRBJ2-3; D is possibly TRBD2 (5 bases). Trimming took off 5 bases at V and 4 bases at J, with 16 bases between the two ends. This CDR3 region has 15 residues. Per the germline V gene, CDR1 is SNHLY and CDR2 is FYNNEI. The CDR3 coding sequence is TGTGCCAGCAGTTATAGTACTAGGGCTTCAGATACGCAGTATTTT. This gives the protein CASSYSTRASDTQYF.

This clone was detected many times. The chain combines TRBV4-2 with TRBJ2-7, with 10 bases matching TRBD2. Germline assignment: CDR1 LGHNA and CDR2 YNFKEQ. Losses at the gene ends were 0 bases for V and 1 base for J; bases not matched to a gene: 3. The CDR3 spans 16 residues. CDR3 bases: TGTGCCAGCAGCCAAGAACTAGCGGGGACTTCCTACGAGCAGTACTTC. Its protein product is CASSQELAGTSYEQYF.

V is TRBV2 and J is TRBJ1-3; no clear D gene. CDR1 and CDR2 (germline): SNHLY, FYNNEI. The CDR3 runs 14 residues. The germline V and J ends were trimmed by 4 bases and 4 bases, with 11 bases remaining between them. In DNA form, the CDR3 reads TGTGCCAGCAGTGGAACCTTCGGGGGAAACACCATATATTTT. Translated: CASSGTFGGNTIYF.

The chain recombines TRBV7-2 with TRBJ2-7, with 9 bases matching TRBD2. The V gene end was trimmed by 0 bases and the J gene end by 2 bases; junction bases not matched to a gene: 14. CDR3 length equals 19 residues. Germline V gene sequence: CDR1 SGHTA, CDR2 FQGNSA. Written as DNA, the CDR3 is TGTGCCAGCAGCTTAGCCTTCGCGATCTCTAGCGGGGTCCCCTACGAGCAGTACTTC. Its translation is CASSLAFAISSGVPYEQYF. Based on the CDR3 plus reference TRBV7-2 and TRBJ2-7, the full variable domain is GAGVSQSPSNKVTEKGKDVELRCDPISGHTALYWYRQSLGQGLEFLIYFQGNSAPDKSGLPSDRFSAERTGGSVSTLTIQRTQQEDSAVYLCASSLAFAISSGVPYEQYFGPGTRLTVT.

The chain joins TRBV9 to TRBJ1-1; possible D gene TRBD1, 5 bases. The ends were cut back, 3 bases at V and 11 bases at J, with 14 bases in the middle. The germline gives CDR1 SGDLS, CDR2 YYNGEE. The CDR3 has 12 amino acids. Here the CDR3 DNA reads TGTGCCAGCAGCGCGGACAACAGGTGGGCTTTCTTT. Residues: CASSADNRWAFF.

The rearrangement joins TRBV9 to TRBJ1-2; D uncertain. In germline, CDR1 is SGDLS, CDR2 YYNGEE. V lost 1 base and J lost 0, with 10 bases in between. The CDR3 consists of 15 residues. This chain's CDR3 is CASSVSDSANYGYTF. CDR3 in DNA: TGTGCCAGCAGCGTATCGGACTCAGCTAACTATGGCTACACCTTC.

This sequence joins TRBV11-1 and TRBJ2-2; 9 bases line up with TRBD2. The ends lost 5 bases at V and 6 bases at J; junction bases unmatched: 7. The CDR3 is made up of 15 amino acids. CDR1 is SGHAT, CDR2 FQDESV, per germline (reference sequence). CDR3 sequence (DNA): TGTGCCAGCAGCACCGTAGCGGGAGCCCCCGGGGAGCTGTTTTTT. Its translation: CASSTVAGAPGELFF.

This chain links TRBV14 with TRBJ2-7; D is possibly TRBD1 or TRBD2 (5 bases each). The CDR3 loop spans 14 amino acids. V lost 4 bases and J 2 bases, leaving 12 bases between the germline ends. Germline-derived CDR1 and CDR2 are SGHDN and FVKESK. This chain's CDR3 is CASSPWDGAYEQYF. The CDR3 DNA sequence: TGTGCCAGCAGCCCGTGGGACGGCGCCTACGAGCAGTACTTC.

This chain uses TRBV7-3 with TRBJ2-7; no clear D gene. Per germline, CDR1 SGHTA and CDR2 FQGTGA. The CDR3 runs 15 residues. Between the trimmed V and J ends, which lost 2 bases and 2 bases, there was a span of 13 bases. This CDR3 is CASSLGQPGTYEQYF. CDR3 in DNA: TGTGCCAGCAGCTTAGGGCAACCAGGCACCTACGAGCAGTACTTC.

CDR3 nucleotides: TGTGCCAGCAGCACGGGACTAGCGGGTTACAATGAGCAGTTCTTC. Translation: CASSTGLAGYNEQFF. The J gene is TRBJ2-1, the V gene TRBV5-4, with TRBD2 identical over 12 bases. The V segment lost 4 bases and the J segment 4 bases; nucleotides outside the gene matches: 3. CDR3 length: 15 amino acids. Germline CDR1 SGHNT, CDR2 YYREEE (reference sequence). The complete variable domain, with remaining parts taken from reference TRBV5-4 and TRBJ2-1, reads ETGVTQSPTHLIKTRGQQVTLRCSSQSGHNTVSWYQQALGQGPQFIFQYYREEENGRGNFPPRFSGLQFPNYSSELNVNALELDDSALYLCASSTGLAGYNEQFFGPGTRLTVL.

The chain combines TRBV5-1 with TRBJ2-2; tentatively, D is TRBD2 (5 bases). Trimming stripped 4 bases from V and 4 bases from J, with 20 bases between. Per the germline V gene, CDR1 is SGHRS and CDR2 is YFSETQ. This CDR3 is built from 17 residues. CDR3 sequence: CASSLRVISGGTGELFF. DNA of the CDR3: TGCGCCAGCAGCCTTAGGGTTATCAGCGGAGGCACCGGGGAGCTGTTTTTT.

The genes are TRBV28 and TRBJ2-3; D is perhaps TRBD2 (6 bases). The length of the CDR3 is 16 residues. Germline loops: CDR1 MDHEN, CDR2 SYDVKM. Trimming stripped 2 bases from V and 2 bases from J, with 14 bases between. The CDR3, as DNA: TGTGCCAGCAGTTTAAGTAGCGGAGCCGACACAGATACGCAGTATTTT. Residues: CASSLSSGADTDTQYF.

The DNA of the CDR3 is TGTGCCAGCCAAGATTGGAAGACCCAGTACTTC. This sequence encodes CASQDWKTQYF. This chain links TRBV6-1 with TRBJ2-5, with D unclear. CDR1 is MNHNS, CDR2 SASEGT, per germline. Trimming pared 8 bases from V and 6 bases from J, leaving 10 bases between. The CDR3 has 11 residues.

Here the CDR3 reads CSSGSNQPQHF. CDR3 DNA sequence: TGCAGTTCCGGTAGCAATCAGCCCCAGCATTTT. This chain uses TRBV20-1 with TRBJ1-5; D ambiguous. V gave up 8 bases and J gave up 0 bases, with 5 bases separating them. The CDR3 has 11 amino acids. CDR1 is DFQATT, CDR2 SNEGSKA, per germline (reference sequence).

This chain connects TRBV4-1 to TRBJ2-3; D not resolved. V was shortened by 0 bases and J by 1 base, with 14 bases between the two germline ends. Germline V lookup: CDR1 MGHRA, CDR2 YSYEKL. The CDR3 contains 17 residues. The CDR3 DNA sequence: TGCGCCAGCAGCCAAGATCTCCGGGTTAGAGGCACAGATACGCAGTATTTT. Translation: CASSQDLRVRGTDTQYF.